This TCR beta chain emerged from a study of blood T cell repertoires in COVID-19. Here immunoSEQ multiplex PCR was the method, and the copy in TCRdb shows in-frame clones only, minus some. Of some 170,000 clones in the sample, roughly 90% were seen once. This clone was detected once. CDR1 and CDR2 from the germline V gene are SGHNT and YYREEE (reference sequence). The CDR3 has 14 amino acids. V lost 4 bases to trimming and J lost 5 bases, with 15 bases between them. The specimen sequenced was peripheral blood. V and J are TRBV5-4 and TRBJ2-5, with D maybe TRBD2 (6 bases). The clonotype originates from a woman aged 45-59 years with acute or convalescent COVID-19. CDR3 DNA sequence: TGTGCCAGCAGCACGGGACTGTCAGCGGAGACCCAGTACTTC. This gives the protein CASSTGLSAETQYF.